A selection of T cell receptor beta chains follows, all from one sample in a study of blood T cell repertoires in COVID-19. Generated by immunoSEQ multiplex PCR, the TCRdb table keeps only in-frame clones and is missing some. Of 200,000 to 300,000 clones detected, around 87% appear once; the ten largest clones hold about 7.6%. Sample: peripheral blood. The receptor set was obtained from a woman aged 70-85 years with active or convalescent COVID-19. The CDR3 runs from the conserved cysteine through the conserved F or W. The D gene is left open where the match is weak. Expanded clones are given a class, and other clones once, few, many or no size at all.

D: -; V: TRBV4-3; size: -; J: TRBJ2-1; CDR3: CASSQVGGQSSYNEQFF; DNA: TGCGCCAGCAGCCAAGTGGGGGGTCAAAGCTCCTACAATGAGCAGTTCTTC
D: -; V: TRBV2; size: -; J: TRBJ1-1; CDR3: CASNLLTEAFF; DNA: TGTGCCAGCAATCTTTTGACTGAAGCTTTCTTT
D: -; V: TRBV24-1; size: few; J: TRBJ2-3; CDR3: CATSDTPGPTGWDTQYF; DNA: TGTGCCACCAGTGATACTCCGGGCCCCACGGGATGGGATACGCAGTATTTT
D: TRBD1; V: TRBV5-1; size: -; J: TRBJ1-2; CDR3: CASSPGTGSGAINYGYTF; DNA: TGCGCCAGCAGTCCCGGGACAGGATCCGGGGCCATTAACTATGGCTACACCTTC
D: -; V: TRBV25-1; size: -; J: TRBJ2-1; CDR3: CASSAYPQGGYNEQFF; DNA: TGTGCCAGCAGTGCTTACCCGCAGGGGGGCTACAATGAGCAGTTCTTC
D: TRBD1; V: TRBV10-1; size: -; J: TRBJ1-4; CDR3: CASSRRTGTNEKLFF; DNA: TGCGCCAGCAGCCGGAGGACAGGCACTAATGAAAAACTGTTTTTT
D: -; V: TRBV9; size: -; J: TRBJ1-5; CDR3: CASSVGGRINQPQHF; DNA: TGTGCCAGCAGCGTAGGGGGCAGGATCAATCAGCCCCAGCATTTT
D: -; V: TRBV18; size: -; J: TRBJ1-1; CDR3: CASSPGGGNTEAFF; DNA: TGTGCCAGCTCACCAGGGGGAGGGAACACTGAAGCTTTCTTT
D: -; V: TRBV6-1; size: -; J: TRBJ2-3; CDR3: CASSEAFRSSDTQYF; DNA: TGTGCCAGCAGTGAAGCGTTTCGCAGTTCAGATACGCAGTATTTT
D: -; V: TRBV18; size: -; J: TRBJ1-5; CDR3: CASTGSSNQPQHF; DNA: TGTGCCAGCACGGGGTCGAGCAATCAGCCCCAGCATTTT
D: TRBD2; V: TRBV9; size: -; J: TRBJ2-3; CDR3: CASSVAPGGPTDTQYF; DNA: TGTGCCAGCAGCGTAGCCCCGGGGGGGCCCACAGATACGCAGTATTTT
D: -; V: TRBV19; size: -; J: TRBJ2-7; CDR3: CASSLQVLYEQYF; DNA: TGTGCCAGTAGTTTGCAGGTACTCTACGAGCAGTACTTC
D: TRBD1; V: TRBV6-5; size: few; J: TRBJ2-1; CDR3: CASRPDRGVLKQFF; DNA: TGTGCCAGCAGACCGGACAGGGGTGTATTGAAACAGTTCTTC
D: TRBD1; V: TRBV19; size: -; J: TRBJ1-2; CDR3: CASSSLQGVDFAF; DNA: TGTGCCAGTAGTTCACTACAGGGGGTCGATTTCGCCTTC
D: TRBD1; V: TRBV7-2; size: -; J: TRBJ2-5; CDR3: CASSLVPQGAVPQETQYF; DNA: TGTGCCAGCAGCTTAGTCCCACAGGGGGCTGTGCCCCAAGAGACCCAGTACTTC
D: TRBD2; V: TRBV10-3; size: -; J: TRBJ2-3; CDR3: CAINVAGLGGTDTQYF; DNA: TGTGCCATCAACGTAGCGGGTCTAGGGGGCACAGATACGCAGTATTTT
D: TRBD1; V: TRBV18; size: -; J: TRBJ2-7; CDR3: CASSLTSGTGSYEQYF; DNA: TGTGCCAGCTCACTGACCTCTGGGACAGGGTCTTACGAGCAGTACTTC
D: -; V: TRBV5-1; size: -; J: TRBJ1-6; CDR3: CASSYRDNNSPLHF; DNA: TGCGCCAGCAGCTACCGGGACAACAATTCACCCCTCCACTTT
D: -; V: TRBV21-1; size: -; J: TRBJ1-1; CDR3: CASSPAGMNTEAFF; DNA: TGTGCCAGCAGCCCGGCAGGGATGAACACTGAAGCTTTCTTT
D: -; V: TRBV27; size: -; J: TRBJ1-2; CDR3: CASSLSNSFYGYTF; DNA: TGTGCCAGCAGTTTATCCAACTCCTTCTATGGCTACACCTTC
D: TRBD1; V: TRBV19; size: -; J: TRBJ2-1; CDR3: CASSSGQSSYNEQFF; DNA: TGTGCCAGTAGTTCGGGACAGAGCTCCTACAATGAGCAGTTCTTC
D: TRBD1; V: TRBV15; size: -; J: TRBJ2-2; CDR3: CATSRDRTGGRLGELFF; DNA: TGTGCCACCAGCAGAGATAGGACAGGGGGCCGTCTGGGGGAGCTGTTTTTT
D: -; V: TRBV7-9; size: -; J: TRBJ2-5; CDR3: CASSLPLIQGQETQYF; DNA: TGTGCCAGCAGCCTACCCCTAATACAGGGACAAGAGACCCAGTACTTC
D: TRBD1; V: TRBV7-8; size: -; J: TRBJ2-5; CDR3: CASSVGPGTGGETQYF; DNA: TGTGCCAGCAGCGTAGGTCCCGGGACAGGTGGGGAGACCCAGTACTTC
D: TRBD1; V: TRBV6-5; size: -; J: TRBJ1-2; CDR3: CASRRGRDYGYTF; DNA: TGTGCCAGCAGGAGGGGGCGGGACTATGGCTACACCTTC
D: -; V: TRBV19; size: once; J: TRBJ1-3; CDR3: CASQSGLRGNTIYF; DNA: TGTGCCAGCCAGTCAGGGCTCCGTGGAAACACCATATATTTT
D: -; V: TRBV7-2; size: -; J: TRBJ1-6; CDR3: CASSPPSGGGSNSPLHF; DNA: TGTGCCAGCAGCCCACCTTCCGGGGGGGGAAGTAATTCACCCCTCCACTTT
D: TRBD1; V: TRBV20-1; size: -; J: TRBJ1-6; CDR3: CSASSGQPNSPLHF; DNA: TGCAGTGCTAGTTCGGGACAGCCAAATTCACCCCTCCACTTT
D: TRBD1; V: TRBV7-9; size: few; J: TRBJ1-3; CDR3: CASSPIRGSGNTIYF; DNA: TGTGCCAGCAGCCCAATCAGGGGGTCTGGAAACACCATATATTTT
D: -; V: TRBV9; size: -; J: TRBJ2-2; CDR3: CASSAPQGNTGELFF; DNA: TGTGCCAGCAGCGCCCCACAGGGGAACACCGGGGAGCTGTTTTTT
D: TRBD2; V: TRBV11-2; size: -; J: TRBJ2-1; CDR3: CASSLFPSGGGDEQFF; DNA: TGTGCCAGCAGCTTATTCCCTAGCGGGGGGGGTGATGAGCAGTTCTTC
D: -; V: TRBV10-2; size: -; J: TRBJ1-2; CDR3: CASSEGAVDYGYTF; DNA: TGCGCCAGCAGTGAGGGGGCAGTCGATTATGGCTACACCTTC
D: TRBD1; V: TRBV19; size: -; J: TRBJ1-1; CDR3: CASRQGTGRNTEAFF; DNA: TGTGCCAGTAGGCAAGGGACAGGGAGGAACACTGAAGCTTTCTTT
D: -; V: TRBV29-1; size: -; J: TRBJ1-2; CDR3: CSVNGGKGYGYTF; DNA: TGCAGCGTGAATGGGGGGAAGGGCTATGGCTACACCTTC
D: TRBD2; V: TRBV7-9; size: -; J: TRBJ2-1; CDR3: CASSLRLAGNNYNEQFF; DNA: TGTGCCAGCAGCTTACGATTAGCGGGGAACAACTACAATGAGCAGTTCTTC
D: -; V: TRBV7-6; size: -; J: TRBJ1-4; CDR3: CASSPSPTETNEKLFF; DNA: TGTGCCAGCAGCCCCTCCCCAACAGAGACTAATGAAAAACTGTTTTTT
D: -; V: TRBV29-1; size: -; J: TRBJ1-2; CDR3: CSVVGLDSHGYTF; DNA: TGCAGCGTTGTAGGCCTCGACAGTCATGGCTACACCTTC
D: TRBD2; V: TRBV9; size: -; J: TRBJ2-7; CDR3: CASSVAASGGPYEQYF; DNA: TGTGCCAGCAGCGTAGCGGCTAGCGGCGGTCCCTACGAGCAGTACTTC
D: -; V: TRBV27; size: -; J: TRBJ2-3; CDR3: CASSPHAGNFPDTQYF; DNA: TGTGCCAGCAGTCCACACGCGGGCAACTTCCCAGATACGCAGTATTTT
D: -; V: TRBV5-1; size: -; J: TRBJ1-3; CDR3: CASSTTPGNTIYF; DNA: TGCGCCAGCAGCACGACACCTGGAAACACCATATATTTT